The clone carrying this T cell receptor beta chain was recorded only once. Its target is unknown. The data originate from a study of tumor-infiltrating lymphocytes in primary liver carcinoma. For the study at large: The cohort consisted of patients whose primary liver carcinoma was surgically resected. The tumors, T1-T3 N0M0 lesions, were about 4.2 to 11 cm across. Study findings and constraints: Whereas tumor region pairs overlapped more, tumor-adjacent and tumor-blood pairs overlapped less.

From approximately 450 ng total RNA, TCR beta cDNA was generated with a primer in the constant region. Investigators got TCR beta libraries out of three nested multiplex PCR rounds, done with slightly modified ARM-PCR. TRBV1-TRBV30 forward primers and a C-beta reverse primer were used in the first two PCR rounds, which each ran for about 10 cycles. TCRdb used MiXCR to reprocess the multiplex PCR reads, holding one entry per CDR3 protein. Of some 190,000 distinct CDR3 sequences in the sample, roughly 60% are singletons; the top ten hold around 74%. V shed 6 bases and J shed 1 base, with 13 bases lying between them. The CDR3 runs 13 residues. Germline CDR1 is SQVTM and CDR2 is ANQGSEA. Germline DNA was also extracted, and blood RNA was taken from unsorted whole blood. Collected before surgery were about 4.3 milliliters of peripheral blood.

The source of this sequence is a man aged 35-49 years with primary liver carcinoma and hepatitis B virus infection. V and J are TRBV29-1 and TRBJ2-7; D possibly corresponds to TRBD2 (5 bases). Material for sequencing was peripheral blood. The CDR3 region has the DNA TGCAGCGTGCTGCCTAGCAGGTCCTACGAGCAGTACTTC. Translating it yields CSVLPSRSYEQYF.